The source of this T cell receptor beta chain is a study of PD-1 blockade in classical Hodgkin lymphoma. Data came from immunoSEQ multiplex PCR; TCRdb stores just in-frame clones and leaves some out. The sample gives some 30,000 clones, around 70% of which show up once; roughly 24% is in the top ten. This clone is categorized as medium-sized. The antigen remains unidentified. A junction boundary mismatches the germline segment, possibly from a read error. Findings and limits, study-wide: Baseline diversity resembling that of newly diagnosed patients was seen in complete responders. Relapsed/refractory patients reportedly had lower baseline diversity than newly diagnosed patients.

Germline lookup yields CDR1 SGHKS and CDR2 YYEKEE (reference sequence). This CDR3 contains 13 residues. Each patient's relapse followed autologous stem cell transplantation, and brentuximab vedotin exposure varied. The chain recombines TRBV5-5 with TRBJ1-1; D remains ambiguous. The source is a human donor with classical Hodgkin lymphoma. The specimen comprised peripheral blood mononuclear cells (PBMCs), sampled before the second cycle of nivolumab. CDR3 protein: CASSLKFRAEAFF. In DNA, the CDR3 is TGTGCCAGCAGCTTGAAGTTTAGGGCTGAGGCTTTCTTT.